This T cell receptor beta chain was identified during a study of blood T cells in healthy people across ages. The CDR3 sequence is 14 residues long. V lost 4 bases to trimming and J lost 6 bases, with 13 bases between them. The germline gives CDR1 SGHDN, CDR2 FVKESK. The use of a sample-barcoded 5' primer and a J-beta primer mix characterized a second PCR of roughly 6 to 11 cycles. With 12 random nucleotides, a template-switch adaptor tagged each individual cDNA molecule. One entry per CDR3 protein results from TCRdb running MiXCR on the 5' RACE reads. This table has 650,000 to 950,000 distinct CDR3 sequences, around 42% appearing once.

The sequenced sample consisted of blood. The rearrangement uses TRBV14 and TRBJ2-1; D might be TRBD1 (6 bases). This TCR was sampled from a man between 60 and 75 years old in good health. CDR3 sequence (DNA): TGTGCCAGCAGCCGTAACAGGGTCCCCAATGAGCAGTTCTTC. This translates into CASSRNRVPNEQFF. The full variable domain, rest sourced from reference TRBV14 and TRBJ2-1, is EAGVTQFPSHSVIEKGQTVTLRCDPISGHDNLYWYRRVMGKEIKFLLHFVKESKQDESGMPNNRFLAERTGGTYSTLKVQPAELEDSGVYFCASSRNRVPNEQFFGPGTRLTVL.